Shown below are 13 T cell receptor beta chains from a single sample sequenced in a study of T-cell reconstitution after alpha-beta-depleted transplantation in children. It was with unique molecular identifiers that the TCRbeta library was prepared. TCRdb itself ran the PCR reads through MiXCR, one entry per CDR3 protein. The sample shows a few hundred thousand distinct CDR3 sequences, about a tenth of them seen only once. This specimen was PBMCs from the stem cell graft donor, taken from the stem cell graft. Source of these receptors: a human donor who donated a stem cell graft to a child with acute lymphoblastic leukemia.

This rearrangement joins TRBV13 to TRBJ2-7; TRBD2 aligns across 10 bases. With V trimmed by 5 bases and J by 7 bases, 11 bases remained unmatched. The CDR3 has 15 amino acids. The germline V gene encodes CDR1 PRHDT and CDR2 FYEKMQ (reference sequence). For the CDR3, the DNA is TGTGCCAGCAGCGAGAGCGGGAGGGCCGGGAAGGAGCAGTACTTC. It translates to CASSESGRAGKEQYF.

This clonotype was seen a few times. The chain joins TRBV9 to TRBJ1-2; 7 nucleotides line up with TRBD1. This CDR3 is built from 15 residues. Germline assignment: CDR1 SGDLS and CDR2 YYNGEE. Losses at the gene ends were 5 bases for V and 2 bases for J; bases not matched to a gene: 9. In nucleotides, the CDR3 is TGTGCCAGCAGGAAGGGGGCTCTCCTAAACTATGGCTACACCTTC. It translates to CASRKGALLNYGYTF.

CDR3: CASSQGVISAYEQYF. Here the CDR3 DNA reads TGCGCCAGCAGCCAAGGGGTTATTTCTGCCTACGAGCAGTACTTC. J is TRBJ2-7 and V is TRBV4-1; D gene unclear. Germline V gives CDR1 MGHRA, CDR2 YSYEKL. CDR3 size: 15 residues. Deletions cut 1 base from V and 2 bases from J, with 12 bases between.

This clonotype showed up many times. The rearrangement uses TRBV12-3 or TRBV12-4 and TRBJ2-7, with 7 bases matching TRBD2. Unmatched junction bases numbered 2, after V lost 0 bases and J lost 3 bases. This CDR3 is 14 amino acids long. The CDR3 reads CASSLATGGYEQYF. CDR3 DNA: TGTGCCAGCAGTTTAGCCACGGGGGGCTACGAGCAGTACTTC.

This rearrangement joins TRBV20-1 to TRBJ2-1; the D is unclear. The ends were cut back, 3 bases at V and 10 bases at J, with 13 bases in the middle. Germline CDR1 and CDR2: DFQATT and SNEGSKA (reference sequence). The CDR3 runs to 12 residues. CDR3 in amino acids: CSASPGVEEQFF. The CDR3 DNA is TGCAGTGCTAGTCCCGGAGTCGAGGAGCAGTTCTTC.

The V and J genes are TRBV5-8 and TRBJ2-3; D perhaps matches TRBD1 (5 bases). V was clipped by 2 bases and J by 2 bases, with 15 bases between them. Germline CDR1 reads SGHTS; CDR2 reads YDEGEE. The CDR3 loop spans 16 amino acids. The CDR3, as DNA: TGTGCCAGCAGCTTAGTGGACACCGGACACACAGATACGCAGTATTTT. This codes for CASSLVDTGHTDTQYF. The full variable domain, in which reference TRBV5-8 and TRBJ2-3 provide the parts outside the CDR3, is EAGVTQSPTHLIKTRGQQATLRCSPISGHTSVYWYQQALGLGLQFLLWYDEGEERNRGNFPPRFSGRQFPNYSSELNVNALELEDSALYLCASSLVDTGHTDTQYFGPGTRLTVL.

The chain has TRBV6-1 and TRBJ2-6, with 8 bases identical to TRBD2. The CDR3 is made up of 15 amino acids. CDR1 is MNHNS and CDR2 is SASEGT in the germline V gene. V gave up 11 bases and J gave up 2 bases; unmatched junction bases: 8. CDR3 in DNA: TGTGCCGTCAACCGGGGGGGAGCTGGGGCCAACGTCCTGACTTTC. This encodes CAVNRGGAGANVLTF.

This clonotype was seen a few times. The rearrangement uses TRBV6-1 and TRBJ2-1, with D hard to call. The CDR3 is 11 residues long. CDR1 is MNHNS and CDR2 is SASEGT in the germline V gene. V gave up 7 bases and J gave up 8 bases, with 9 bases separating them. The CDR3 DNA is TGTGCCAGCACTAGATTCGATGAGCAGTTCTTC. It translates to CASTRFDEQFF.

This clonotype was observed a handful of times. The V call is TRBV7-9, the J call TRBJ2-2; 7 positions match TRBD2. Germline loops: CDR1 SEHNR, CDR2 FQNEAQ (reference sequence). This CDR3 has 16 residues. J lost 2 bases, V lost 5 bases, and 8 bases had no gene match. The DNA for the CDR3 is TGTGCCAGCAGCCCCCCCCAGCGGGATAACACCGGGGAGCTGTTTTTT. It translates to CASSPPQRDNTGELFF.

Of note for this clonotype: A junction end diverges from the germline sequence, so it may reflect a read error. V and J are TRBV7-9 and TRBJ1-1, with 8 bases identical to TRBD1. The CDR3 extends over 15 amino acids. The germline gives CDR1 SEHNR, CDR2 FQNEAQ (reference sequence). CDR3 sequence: CASSLADREATQAFF. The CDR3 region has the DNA TGTGCCAGCAGCTTAGCGGACAGGGAGGCCACTCAAGCTTTCTTT.

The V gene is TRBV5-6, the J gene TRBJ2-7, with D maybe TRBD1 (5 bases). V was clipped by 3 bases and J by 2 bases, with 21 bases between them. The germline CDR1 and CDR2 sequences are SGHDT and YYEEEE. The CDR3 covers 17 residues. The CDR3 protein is CASSSGHLPPPTYEQYF. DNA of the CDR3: TGTGCCAGCAGCTCAGGACACCTGCCCCCCCCTACCTACGAGCAGTACTTC. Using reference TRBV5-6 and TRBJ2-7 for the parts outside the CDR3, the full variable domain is DAGVTQSPTHLIKTRGQQVTLRCSPKSGHDTVSWYQQALGQGPQFIFQYYEEEERQRGNFPDRFSGHQFPNYSSELNVNALLLGDSALYLCASSSGHLPPPTYEQYFGPGTRLTVT.

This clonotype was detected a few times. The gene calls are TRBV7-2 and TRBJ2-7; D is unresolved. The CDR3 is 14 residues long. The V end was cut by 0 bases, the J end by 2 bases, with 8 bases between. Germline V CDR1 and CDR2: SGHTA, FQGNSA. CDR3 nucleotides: TGTGCCAGCAGCTTAGCTCCAGTCCCCTACGAGCAGTACTTC. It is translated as CASSLAPVPYEQYF.

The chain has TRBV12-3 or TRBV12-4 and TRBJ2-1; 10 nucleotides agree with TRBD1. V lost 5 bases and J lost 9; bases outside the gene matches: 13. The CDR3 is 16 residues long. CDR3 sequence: CASSPTRDRGAREQFF. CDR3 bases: TGTGCCAGCAGTCCTACCCGGGACAGGGGAGCGCGTGAGCAGTTCTTC.